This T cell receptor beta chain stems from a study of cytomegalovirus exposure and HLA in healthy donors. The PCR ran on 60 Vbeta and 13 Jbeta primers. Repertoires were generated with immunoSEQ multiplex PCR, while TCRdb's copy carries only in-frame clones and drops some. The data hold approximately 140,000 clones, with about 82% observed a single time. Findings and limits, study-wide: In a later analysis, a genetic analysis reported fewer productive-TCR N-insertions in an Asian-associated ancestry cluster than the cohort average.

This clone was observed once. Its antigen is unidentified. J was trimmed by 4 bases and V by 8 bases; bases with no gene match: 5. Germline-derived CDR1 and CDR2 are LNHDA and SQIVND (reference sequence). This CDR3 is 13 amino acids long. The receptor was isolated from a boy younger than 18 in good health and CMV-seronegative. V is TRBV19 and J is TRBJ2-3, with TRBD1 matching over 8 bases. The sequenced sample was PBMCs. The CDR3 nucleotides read TGTGCCAGTTCCCAGGGGGCCGCAGATACGCAGTATTTT. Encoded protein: CASSQGAADTQYF.